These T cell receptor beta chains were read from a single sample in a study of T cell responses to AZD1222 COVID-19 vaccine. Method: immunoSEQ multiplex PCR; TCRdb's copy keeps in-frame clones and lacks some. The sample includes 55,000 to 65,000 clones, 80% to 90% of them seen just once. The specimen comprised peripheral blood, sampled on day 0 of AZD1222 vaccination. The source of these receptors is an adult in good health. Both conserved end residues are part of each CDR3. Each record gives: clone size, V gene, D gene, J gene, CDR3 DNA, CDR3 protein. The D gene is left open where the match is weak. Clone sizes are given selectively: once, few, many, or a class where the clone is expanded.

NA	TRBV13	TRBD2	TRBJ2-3	TGTGCCAGCAGCCGTAGCGGGGGACCAGATACGCAGTATTTT	CASSRSGGPDTQYF
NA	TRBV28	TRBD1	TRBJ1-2	TGTGCCAGCAGATCCGGGACAGGGTTCAACCGCGGCTACACCTTC	CASRSGTGFNRGYTF
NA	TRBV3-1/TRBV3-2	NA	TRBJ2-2	TGTGCCAGCAGCCATCTTAGCACCGGGGAGCTGTTTTTT	CASSHLSTGELFF
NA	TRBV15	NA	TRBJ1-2	TGTGCCACCAGCAGAGATGACGGTTTATGGAAGGGCTACACCTTC	CATSRDDGLWKGYTF
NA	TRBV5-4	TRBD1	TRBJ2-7	TGTGCCAGCAGCCGGGGACAGGGACGCGACGAGCAGTACTTC	CASSRGQGRDEQYF
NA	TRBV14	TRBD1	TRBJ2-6	TGTGCCAGCAGCCGACAGGGCCTTTTCTCTGGGGCCAACGTCCTGACTTTC	CASSRQGLFSGANVLTF
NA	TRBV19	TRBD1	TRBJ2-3	TGTGCCAGTAGGGGACAGGGGAGCACAGATACGCAGTATTTT	CASRGQGSTDTQYF
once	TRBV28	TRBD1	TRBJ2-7	TGTGCCAGCAGTCGCAGTGGGACAGGGGAGGAAGACGAGCAGTACTTC	CASSRSGTGEEDEQYF
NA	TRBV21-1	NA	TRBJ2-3	TGTGCCAGCAGCTCCCGACAGGGAGGCGGCACAGATACGCAGTATTTT	CASSSRQGGGTDTQYF
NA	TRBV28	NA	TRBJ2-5	TGTGCCAGCAGTTTATGGGGACGAGAGACCCAGTACTTC	CASSLWGRETQYF
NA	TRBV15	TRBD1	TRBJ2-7	TGTGCCACCAGCAGGAAAAGGACAGGGAGCGCCCACGAGCAGTACTTC	CATSRKRTGSAHEQYF
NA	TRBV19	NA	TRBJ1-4	TGTGCCAGTAGTATAGTTTCGGAAAAACTGTTTTTT	CASSIVSEKLFF
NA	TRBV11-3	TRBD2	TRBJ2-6	TGTGCCAGCAGCCTGGGAGGGGCTGGGGCCAACGTCCTGACTTTC	CASSLGGAGANVLTF
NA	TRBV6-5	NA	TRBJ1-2	TGTGCCAGCAGTTATTCAGGGGCTGGGAGCTATGGCTACACCTTC	CASSYSGAGSYGYTF
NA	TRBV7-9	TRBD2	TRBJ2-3	TGTGCCAGCAGCTTGGCTAGCGGGGATGATACGCAGTATTTT	CASSLASGDDTQYF
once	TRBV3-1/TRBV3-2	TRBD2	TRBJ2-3	TGTGCCAGCAGCCAGGGCGGGGGAAGGGATACGCAGTATTTT	CASSQGGGRDTQYF
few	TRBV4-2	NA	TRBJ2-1	TGTGCCAGCAGCCCGACCGGGTCCGCCTACAATGAGCAGTTCTTC	CASSPTGSAYNEQFF
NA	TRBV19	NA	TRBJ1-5	TGTGCCAGTAGATTGGACCTGGATCAGCCCCAGCATTTT	CASRLDLDQPQHF
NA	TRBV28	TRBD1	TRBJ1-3	TGTGCCAGCAGTTTAGGGACAGGGGGAGGAAACACCATATATTTT	CASSLGTGGGNTIYF
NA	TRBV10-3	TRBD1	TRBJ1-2	TGTGCCGCCCGGGACAGCGACTATGGCTACACCTTC	CAARDSDYGYTF
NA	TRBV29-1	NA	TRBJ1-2	TGCAGCGTTTCGGGGACGGGAGGCTACACCTTC	CSVSGTGGYTF
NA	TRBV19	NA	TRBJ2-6	TGTGCCAGTAGCCATCCGATAGGCTCTGGGGCCAACGTCCTGACTTTC	CASSHPIGSGANVLTF
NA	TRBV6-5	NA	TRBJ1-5	TGTGCCAGCAGCCTCCTTGGGGGTCAACAGCCCCAGCATTTT	CASSLLGGQQPQHF
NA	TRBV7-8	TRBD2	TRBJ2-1	TGTGCCAGCCGACTAGCGGGGGGGCCCAATGAGCAGTTCTTC	CASRLAGGPNEQFF
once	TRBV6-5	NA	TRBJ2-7	TGTGCCAGCAGGGGGAACCTACGCGAGCAGTACTTC	CASRGNLREQYF
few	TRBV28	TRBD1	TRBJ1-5	TGTGCCAGCAGTCGACAGGGAGGCAATCAGCCCCAGCATTTT	CASSRQGGNQPQHF
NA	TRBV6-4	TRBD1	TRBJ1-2	TGTGCCAGCAGTGAGGGACAGGGAGTATCCGATGGCTACACCTTC	CASSEGQGVSDGYTF
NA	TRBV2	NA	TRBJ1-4	TGTGCCAGCAGTGAAGTACTGGGGACCTGGGAAAAACTGTTTTTT	CASSEVLGTWEKLFF
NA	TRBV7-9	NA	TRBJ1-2	TGTGCCAGCAGTCAAGGGAACTATGGCTACACCTTC	CASSQGNYGYTF
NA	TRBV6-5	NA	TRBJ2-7	TGTGCCAGCAGTCCCCATGCAAGGGGAGGATCGAAGCAGTACTTC	CASSPHARGGSKQYF
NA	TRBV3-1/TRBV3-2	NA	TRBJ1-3	TGTGCCAGCAGCCAAGGAGGAGGGGGAGATGGCTCTGGAAACACCATATATTTT	CASSQGGGGDGSGNTIYF
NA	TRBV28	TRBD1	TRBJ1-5	TGTGCCAGCAGTTTAGGCCCGGGACAGGGCGATTTCAATCAGCCCCAGCATTTT	CASSLGPGQGDFNQPQHF
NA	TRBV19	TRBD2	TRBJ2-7	TGTGCCAGTATCCAAACTAGCGGGGGTCCCTACGAGCAGTACTTC	CASIQTSGGPYEQYF
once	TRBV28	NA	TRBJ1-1	TGTGCCAGCAGTTTCAGGGCCAGGAACACTGAAGCTTTCTTT	CASSFRARNTEAFF
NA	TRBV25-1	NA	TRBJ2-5	TGTGCCAGCAGTGAATATCTCGGAGGACCCCAAGAGACCCAGTACTTC	CASSEYLGGPQETQYF
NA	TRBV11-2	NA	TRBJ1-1	TGTGCCAGCAGCGAAGACAGGTTTAACACTGAAGCTTTCTTT	CASSEDRFNTEAFF
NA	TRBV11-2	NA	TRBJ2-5	TGTGCCAGCAGTTCGATCCGGGGGTTACTGGAGACCCAGTACTTC	CASSSIRGLLETQYF
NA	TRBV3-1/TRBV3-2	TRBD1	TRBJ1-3	TGTGCCAGCAGCCAAGAGTACAGGGGCTTAAACACCATATATTTT	CASSQEYRGLNTIYF
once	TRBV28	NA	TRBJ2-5	TGTGCCAGCAGTTTAGCGGGTTACCAAGAGACCCAGTACTTC	CASSLAGYQETQYF
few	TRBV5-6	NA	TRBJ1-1	TGTGCCAGCGGAGGGGGTCTGAACACTGAAGCTTTCTTT	CASGGGLNTEAFF
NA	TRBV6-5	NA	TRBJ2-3	TGTGCCAGCGGGGCGGGGAGCACAGATACGCAGTATTTT	CASGAGSTDTQYF
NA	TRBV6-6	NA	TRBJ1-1	TGTGCCAGCAGTTACGGGGTAGGCAACACTGAAGCTTTCTTT	CASSYGVGNTEAFF
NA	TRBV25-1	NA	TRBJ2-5	TGTGCCAGCAGTGAAGCCAGACCTATAGAGACCCAGTACTTC	CASSEARPIETQYF
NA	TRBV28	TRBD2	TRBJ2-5	TGTGCCAGCAGTTTTGCGGGGGACCAAGAGACCCAGTACTTC	CASSFAGDQETQYF
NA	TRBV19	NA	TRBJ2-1	TGTGCCAGTAGCTCCGAGCCTCCCAGCTCCAATGAGCAGTTCTTC	CASSSEPPSSNEQFF
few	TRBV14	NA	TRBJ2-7	TGTGCCAGCAGCCAAGATCTCTGGGCCGAGCAGTACTTC	CASSQDLWAEQYF
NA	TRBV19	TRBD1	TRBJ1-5	TGTGCCAGTACTAGGTCGGGACAGAGCAATCAGCCCCAGCATTTT	CASTRSGQSNQPQHF
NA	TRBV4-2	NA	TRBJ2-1	TGTGCCAGCAGCCAAGGTTACCAGGGGACTCACCATGAGCAGTTCTTC	CASSQGYQGTHHEQFF
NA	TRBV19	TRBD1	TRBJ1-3	TGTGCCAGTGGGGACAGGAGCTCTGGAAACACCATATATTTT	CASGDRSSGNTIYF